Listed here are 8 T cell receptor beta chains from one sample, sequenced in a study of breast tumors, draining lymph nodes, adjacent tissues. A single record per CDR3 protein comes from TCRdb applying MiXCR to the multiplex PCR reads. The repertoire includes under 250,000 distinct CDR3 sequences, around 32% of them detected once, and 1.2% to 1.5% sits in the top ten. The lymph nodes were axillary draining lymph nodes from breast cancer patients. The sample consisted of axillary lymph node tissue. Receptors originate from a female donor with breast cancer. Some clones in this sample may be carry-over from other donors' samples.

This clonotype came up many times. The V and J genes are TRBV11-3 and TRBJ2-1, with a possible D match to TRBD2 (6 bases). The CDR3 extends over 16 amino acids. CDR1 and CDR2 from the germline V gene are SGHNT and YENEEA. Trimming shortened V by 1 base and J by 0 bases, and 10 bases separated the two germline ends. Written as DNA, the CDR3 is TGTGCCAGCAGCTTAGGGGGACTGAGCTCCTACAATGAGCAGTTCTTC. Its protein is CASSLGGLSSYNEQFF.

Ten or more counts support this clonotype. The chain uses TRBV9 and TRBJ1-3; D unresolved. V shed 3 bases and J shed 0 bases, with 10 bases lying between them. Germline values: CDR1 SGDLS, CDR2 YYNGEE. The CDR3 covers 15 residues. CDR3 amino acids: CASSGRAHSGNTIYF. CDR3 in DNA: TGTGCCAGCAGCGGCCGGGCCCACTCTGGAAACACCATATATTTT.

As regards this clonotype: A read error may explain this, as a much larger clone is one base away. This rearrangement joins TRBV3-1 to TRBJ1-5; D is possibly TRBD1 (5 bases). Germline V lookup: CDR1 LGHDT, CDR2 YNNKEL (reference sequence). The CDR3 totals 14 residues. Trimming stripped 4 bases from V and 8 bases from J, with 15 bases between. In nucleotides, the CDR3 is TGTGCCAGCAGCCGAGGGGCAGGGAAGGAGCCCCAGCATTTT. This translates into CASSRGAGKEPQHF.

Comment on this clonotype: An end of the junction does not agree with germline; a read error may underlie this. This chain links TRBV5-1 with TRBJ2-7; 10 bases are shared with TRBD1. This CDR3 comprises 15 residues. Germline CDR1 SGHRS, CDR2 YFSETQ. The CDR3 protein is CASSLEGTGAYGQYF. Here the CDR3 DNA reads TGCGCCAGCAGCTTGGAGGGGACAGGGGCGTACGGGCAGTACTTC. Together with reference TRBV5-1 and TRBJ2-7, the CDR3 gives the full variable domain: KAGVTQTPRYLIKTRGQQVTLSCSPISGHRSVSWYQQTPGQGLQFLFEYFSETQRNKGNFPGRFSGRQFSNSRSEMNVSTLELGDSALYLCASSLEGTGAYGQYFGPGTRLTVT.

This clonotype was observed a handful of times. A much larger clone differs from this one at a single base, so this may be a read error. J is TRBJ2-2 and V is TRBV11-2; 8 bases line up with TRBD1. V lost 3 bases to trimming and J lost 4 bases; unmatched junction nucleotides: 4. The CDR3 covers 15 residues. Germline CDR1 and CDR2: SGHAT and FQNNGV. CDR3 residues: CASSLTGVTTGELFF. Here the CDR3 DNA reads TGTGCCAGCAGCTTGACAGGGGTTACCACCGGGGAGCTGTTTTTT.

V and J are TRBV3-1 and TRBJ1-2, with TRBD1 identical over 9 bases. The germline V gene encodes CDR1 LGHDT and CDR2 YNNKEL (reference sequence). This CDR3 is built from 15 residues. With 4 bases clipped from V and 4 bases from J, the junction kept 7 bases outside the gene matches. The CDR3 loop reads CASSLRDRVSYGYTF. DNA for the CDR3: TGTGCCAGCAGCCTCCGGGACAGGGTTAGCTATGGCTACACCTTC.

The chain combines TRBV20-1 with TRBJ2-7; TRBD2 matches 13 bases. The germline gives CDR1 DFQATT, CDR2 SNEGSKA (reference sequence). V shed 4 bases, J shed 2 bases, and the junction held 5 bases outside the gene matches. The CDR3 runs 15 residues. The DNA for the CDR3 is TGCAGTGCTAACCGACTAGCGGGAGGCGCCTACGAGCAGTACTTC. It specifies CSANRLAGGAYEQYF.

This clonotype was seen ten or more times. This CDR3 reads CASSLQDPDSPLHF. In DNA, the CDR3 is TGCGCCAGCAGCTTGCAGGACCCCGATTCACCCCTCCACTTT. The rearrangement links TRBV5-1 to TRBJ1-6; D ambiguous. This CDR3 contains 14 residues. Germline-derived CDR1 and CDR2 are SGHRS and YFSETQ. The germline V and J ends were trimmed by 1 base and 8 bases, with 10 bases remaining between them.